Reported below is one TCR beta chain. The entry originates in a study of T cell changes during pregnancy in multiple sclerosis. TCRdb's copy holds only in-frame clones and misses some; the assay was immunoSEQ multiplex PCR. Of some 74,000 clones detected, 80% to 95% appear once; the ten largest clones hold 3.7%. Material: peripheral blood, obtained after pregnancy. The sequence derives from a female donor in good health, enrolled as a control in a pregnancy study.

The CDR3 bases are TGCGCCAGCAGCCAACGAGGGTACTTTGCGGAGCTCACAGATACGCAGTATTTT. It codes for CASSQRGYFAELTDTQYF. The chain carries TRBV4-1 and TRBJ2-3, with a tentative D call TRBD2 (5 bases). Germline V gene lookup returns CDR1 MGHRA and CDR2 YSYEKL. The CDR3 spans 18 residues. Trimming shortened V by 2 bases and J by 2 bases, and 20 bases separated the two germline ends.